This T cell receptor (beta chain) was captured by sequencing in a study of cytomegalovirus exposure and HLA in healthy donors. Findings of the study overall: Judged likely to be a sequencing artifact was a cluster of highly shared sequence variants.

The PCR employed 60 Vbeta primers together with 13 Jbeta primers. Measured with immunoSEQ multiplex PCR; TCRdb has only the in-frame clones, and not every one. The sample yields 50,000 or so clones, 81% seen once. A remark on this clone: Its matching antigen is unknown.

The clonotype was recovered from a boy younger than 18 in good health and CMV-seropositive. Sample: PBMCs.

CDR3 sequence: CASSDTGLGHNSPLHF. The CDR3, as DNA: TGCGCCAGCAGCGACACCGGGTTGGGGCATAATTCACCCCTCCACTTT. This sequence joins TRBV5-1 and TRBJ1-6, with a tentative D call TRBD1 (5 bases). V was clipped by 4 bases and J by 5 bases, with 16 bases between them. This CDR3 has 16 residues. CDR1 is SGHRS and CDR2 is YFSETQ in the germline V gene.